These 27 T cell receptor beta chains originate from one sample sequenced in a study of blood T cell repertoires in COVID-19. TCRdb's copy holds only in-frame clones and misses some; the assay was immunoSEQ multiplex PCR. Among roughly 260,000 clones, roughly nine tenths were seen once, and the ten largest hold roughly 9.8%. Sequencing was performed on peripheral blood. The receptors were sampled from a middle-aged man who had recovered from COVID-19.

This clone was seen more than once but under ten times. The V gene is TRBV6-6, the J gene TRBJ1-3, with 10 nucleotides matching TRBD1. Trimming at V came to 5 bases and at J to 2 bases, leaving 6 bases not matched to a gene. The CDR3 contains 16 residues. Germline V CDR1 and CDR2: MNHNY, SVGAGI (reference sequence). The CDR3 spells CASSRPGTGAGNTIYF. CDR3 coding DNA: TGTGCCAGCAGTCGTCCCGGGACAGGGGCTGGAAACACCATATATTTT.

The rearrangement uses TRBV2 and TRBJ2-1; 10 bases match TRBD1. The V segment lost 6 bases and the J segment 12 bases; nucleotides outside the gene matches: 8. The V gene's germline CDR1 is SNHLY and CDR2 FYNNEI. The CDR3 runs 13 residues. CDR3 in amino acids: CASRTSGTGAQFF. DNA for the CDR3: TGTGCCAGCAGGACATCGGGGACAGGGGCGCAGTTCTTC.

The rearrangement uses TRBV28 and TRBJ2-5; D is uncertain. This CDR3 has 10 amino acids. Germline V gives CDR1 MDHEN, CDR2 SYDVKM. Trimming took off 4 bases at V and 7 bases at J, with 4 bases between the two ends. In nucleotides, the CDR3 is TGTGCCAGCAGTTCGGGGACCCAGTACTTC. It yields the protein CASSSGTQYF. Using reference TRBV28 and TRBJ2-5 for the parts outside the CDR3, the full variable domain is DVKVTQSSRYLVKRTGEKVFLECVQDMDHENMFWYRQDPGLGLRLIYFSYDVKMKEKGDIPEGYSVSREKKERFSLILESASTNQTSMYLCASSSGTQYFGPGTRLLVL.

The rearrangement uses TRBV30 and TRBJ2-7; TRBD1 aligns across 12 bases. V shed 2 bases and J 6 bases; nucleotides not matched to a gene: 8. The CDR3 is made up of 15 amino acids. Germline V gives CDR1 GTSNPN, CDR2 SVGIG (reference sequence). CDR3 bases: TGTGCCTGGAGTCCCCTGGGACAGGGGGCGTTCGAGCAGTACTTC. Protein sequence: CAWSPLGQGAFEQYF.

The chain has TRBV3-1 (or the pseudogene TRBV3-2) and TRBJ2-1; the D is unclear. CDR3 size: 14 residues. V lost 4 bases and J lost 5, with 12 bases in between. Germline CDR1 LGHDT, CDR2 YNNKEL (reference sequence). CDR3: CASSPYSFDNEQFF. The CDR3 bases are TGTGCCAGCAGCCCGTACAGCTTCGACAATGAGCAGTTCTTC.

The chain has TRBV28 and TRBJ2-7; 8 nucleotides match TRBD1. The CDR3 has 14 residues. The ends lost 3 bases at V and 12 bases at J; junction bases unmatched: 13. Per the germline V gene, CDR1 is MDHEN and CDR2 is SYDVKM. In DNA form, the CDR3 reads TGTGCCAGCAGTTTTGTCCAATATCCGGGACAGGCGTACTTC. It encodes CASSFVQYPGQAYF.

The chain carries TRBV7-9 and TRBJ1-1; no clear D gene. Trimming left V 1 base short and J 14 bases short, with 14 bases between. The CDR3 consists of 12 residues. The germline CDR1 and CDR2 sequences are SEHNR and FQNEAQ (reference sequence). CDR3 loop: CASSLDGRPVFF. The CDR3 region has the DNA TGTGCCAGCAGCTTAGATGGTCGCCCGGTATTCTTT.

This sequence joins TRBV10-3 and TRBJ2-7; no firm D call. CDR1 and CDR2 (germline): ENHRY, SYGVKD. The V end was cut by 6 bases, the J end by 2 bases, with 5 bases between. This CDR3 is 11 amino acids long. The CDR3 nucleotides are TGTGCCATCAGGGCAACCTACGAGCAGTACTTC. Translating it yields CAIRATYEQYF.

This chain links TRBV5-4 with TRBJ2-7; D unclear. This CDR3 is built from 15 residues. V shed 4 bases and J shed 3 bases, with 17 bases lying between them. Germline V CDR1 and CDR2: SGHNT, YYREEE (reference sequence). The CDR3 DNA sequence: TGTGCCAGCAGCCCCTTTTTAGCAGACTTCTACGAGCAGTACTTC. It encodes CASSPFLADFYEQYF.

CDR3 sequence (DNA): TGTGCCAGCAGCACCCGACAGGGTAGTTCACCCCTCCACTTT. This encodes CASSTRQGSSPLHF. The chain employs TRBV9 and TRBJ1-6; TRBD1 agrees at 7 bases. V lost 4 bases, J lost 9 bases, and 7 bases stayed unmatched. Germline values: CDR1 SGDLS, CDR2 YYNGEE. CDR3 size: 14 residues.

J is TRBJ2-3 and V is TRBV4-1, with TRBD2 matching over 16 bases. CDR3 length: 19 residues. Germline loops: CDR1 MGHRA, CDR2 YSYEKL. The trim removed 4 bases at V and 2 bases at J, leaving 9 bases unmatched. CDR3 sequence reads: CASSPLGLAGGPDTDTQYF. The DNA for the CDR3 is TGCGCCAGCAGCCCCCTGGGACTAGCGGGGGGGCCGGACACAGATACGCAGTATTTT.

The chain carries TRBV7-3 and TRBJ2-2, with 10 bases matching TRBD1. CDR1 is SGHTA, CDR2 FQGTGA, per germline. V lost 0 bases to trimming and J lost 6 bases; unmatched junction nucleotides: 4. There are 16 residues in the CDR3. This chain's CDR3 is CASSLTTGGVAGELFF. CDR3 DNA sequence: TGTGCCAGCAGCTTAACGACAGGGGGCGTAGCCGGGGAGCTGTTTTTT.

The genes are TRBV11-2 and TRBJ1-2; 7 nucleotides align to TRBD1. Germline CDR1 is SGHAT and CDR2 is FQNNGV. This CDR3 comprises 12 residues. V was pared by 5 bases and J by 5 bases, with 2 bases of the junction left unmatched. This CDR3 is CASSPTGYGYTF. The CDR3 DNA sequence: TGTGCCAGCAGCCCGACAGGGTATGGCTACACCTTC.

This rearrangement joins TRBV14 to TRBJ1-6, with TRBD1 as a possible D gene (5 bases). The germline gives CDR1 SGHDN, CDR2 FVKESK. Trimming took 0 bases from V and 7 from J, leaving 19 bases between them. CDR3 length equals 18 residues. In nucleotides, the CDR3 is TGTGCCAGCAGCCAAGAGGGTGGGGCTGCCTGGCGGAATTCACCCCTCCACTTT. This codes for CASSQEGGAAWRNSPLHF.

The chain couples TRBV7-3 to TRBJ2-3; D might be TRBD2 (6 bases). V gave up 3 bases and J gave up 0 bases, with 16 bases separating them. The CDR3 runs 17 residues. Germline V gene lookup returns CDR1 SGHTA and CDR2 FQGTGA. DNA for the CDR3: TGTGCCAGCAGCTTTTATTTAACTAGCAAGAGCACAGATACGCAGTATTTT. Residues: CASSFYLTSKSTDTQYF.

This clone was seen a single time. This chain connects TRBV5-1 to TRBJ2-7; 8 bases agree with TRBD1. Germline CDR1 reads SGHRS; CDR2 reads YFSETQ. V lost 2 bases, J lost 7 bases, and 11 bases stayed unmatched. This CDR3 is built from 15 residues. The CDR3 is CASSLGGQAAREQYF. CDR3 DNA: TGCGCCAGCAGCTTAGGGGGACAGGCGGCTAGGGAGCAGTACTTC.

This chain connects TRBV29-1 to TRBJ1-4; 7 nucleotides agree with TRBD1. Trimming took 6 bases from V and 0 from J; bases not matched to a gene: 4. CDR3 length: 14 residues. Germline lookup yields CDR1 SQVTM and CDR2 ANQGSEA. Here the CDR3 DNA reads TGCAGCGTCGGCACAGGGGCAACTAATGAAAAACTGTTTTTT. The encoded protein is CSVGTGATNEKLFF.

The V call is TRBV11-2, the J call TRBJ1-1; tentatively, D is TRBD1 (6 bases). Trimming pared 5 bases from V and 1 base from J, leaving 23 bases between. The CDR3 contains 18 residues. In germline, CDR1 is SGHAT, CDR2 FQNNGV. CDR3 coding DNA: TGTGCCAGCAGCCATATGGGCCAGGGGAGATTAGGGAACACTGAAGCTTTCTTT. Encoded protein: CASSHMGQGRLGNTEAFF.

The chain recombines TRBV10-3 with TRBJ1-4, with TRBD1 matching over 7 bases. Germline V CDR1 and CDR2: ENHRY, SYGVKD. The V segment lost 3 bases and the J segment 8 bases; nucleotides outside the gene matches: 6. The CDR3 loop spans 14 amino acids. The CDR3 loop reads CAISDGPGGEKLFF. CDR3 DNA: TGTGCCATCAGTGACGGCCCAGGGGGAGAAAAACTGTTTTTT.

The chain employs TRBV5-1 and TRBJ2-2; TRBD1 is a possible D gene (6 bases). CDR3 size: 15 residues. The germline gives CDR1 SGHRS, CDR2 YFSETQ. V gave up 1 base and J gave up 8 bases, with 15 bases separating them. CDR3 in DNA: TGCGCCAGCAGCTTGTATGGACAGTTTGTAGGGGAGCTGTTTTTT. Its protein is CASSLYGQFVGELFF.

The chain is built from TRBV29-1 and TRBJ2-3; 9 nucleotides line up with TRBD2. The CDR3 contains 14 residues. V lost 4 bases, J lost 2 bases, and 4 bases stayed unmatched. Germline V gene sequence: CDR1 SQVTM, CDR2 ANQGSEA. Written as DNA, the CDR3 is TGCAGCGTTGTGGTAGCGGGGGCCACAGATACGCAGTATTTT. Translated: CSVVVAGATDTQYF.

V and J are TRBV9 and TRBJ1-2; TRBD1 matches 7 bases. Germline lookup yields CDR1 SGDLS and CDR2 YYNGEE. This CDR3 region has 15 residues. J was trimmed by 2 bases and V by 5 bases; bases with no gene match: 9. The DNA for the CDR3 is TGTGCCAGCAGACCAACCAAGACAGGGAACTATGGCTACACCTTC. Its translation: CASRPTKTGNYGYTF.

The chain uses TRBV6-6 and TRBJ1-1; tentatively, D is TRBD1 (5 bases). This CDR3 region has 14 residues. Germline CDR1 MNHNY, CDR2 SVGAGI (reference sequence). Trimming left V 3 bases short and J 3 bases short, with 11 bases between. Here the CDR3 reads CASSYLARDTEAFF. The CDR3 region has the DNA TGTGCCAGCAGTTATTTGGCCAGGGACACTGAAGCTTTCTTT.

The sample holds a few counts of this clone. V usage is TRBV7-2 and J usage is TRBJ1-4, with D hard to call. This CDR3 region has 12 residues. CDR1 is SGHTA and CDR2 is FQGNSA in the germline V gene. The V gene lost 5 bases and the J gene lost 8 bases, with 9 bases spanning the gap. This CDR3 is CASSPTREKLFF. The DNA for the CDR3 is TGTGCCAGCAGCCCCACGAGGGAAAAACTGTTTTTT.

Written as DNA, the CDR3 is TGTGCCAGCAGGGAGACGAACACCGGGGAGCTGTTTTTT. It codes for CASRETNTGELFF. V is TRBV2 and J is TRBJ2-2; no clear D. The CDR3 runs to 13 residues. CDR1 is SNHLY and CDR2 is FYNNEI in the germline V gene. The ends were cut back, 6 bases at V and 0 bases at J, with 5 bases in the middle.

J is TRBJ2-7 and V is TRBV9; 8 nucleotides align to TRBD2. CDR3 size: 15 residues. From germline, CDR1 is SGDLS and CDR2 YYNGEE. Trimming took 3 bases from V and 2 from J; bases not matched to a gene: 7. The CDR3 here is CASSALAAPTYEQYF. Here the CDR3 DNA reads TGTGCCAGCAGCGCACTAGCGGCCCCTACCTACGAGCAGTACTTC.

This clone was seen a handful of times. V gene TRBV5-1 combines with J gene TRBJ1-1; possibly TRBD1 for D (5 bases). V dropped 2 bases and J dropped 6 bases, with 8 bases sitting between them. The CDR3 is 12 residues long. Germline CDR1 reads SGHRS; CDR2 reads YFSETQ. CDR3 nucleotide sequence: TGCGCCAGCAGCTTCCCGGGGGCTGAAGCTTTCTTT. It yields the protein CASSFPGAEAFF.